One sample yielded the 27 T cell receptor beta chains listed below, sequenced in a study of blood T cell repertoires in COVID-19. Assay used: immunoSEQ multiplex PCR; TCRdb lists only in-frame clones, some missing. Of 200,000 to 300,000 clones listed, around 87% are singletons. Specimen: peripheral blood. These receptors were obtained from a woman aged 35 to 49 who had recovered from COVID-19.

This chain connects TRBV19 to TRBJ2-7; 9 nucleotides line up with TRBD2. Losses at the gene ends were 4 bases for V and 2 bases for J; bases not matched to a gene: 6. This CDR3 spans 15 amino acids. Germline-derived CDR1 and CDR2 are LNHDA and SQIVND (reference sequence). CDR3 residues: CASSRILAGPYEQYF. The CDR3 region has the DNA TGTGCCAGTAGTAGGATACTAGCGGGCCCCTACGAGCAGTACTTC. Complete variable domain (other parts from reference TRBV19 and TRBJ2-7): DGGITQSPKYLFRKEGQNVTLSCEQNLNHDAMYWYRQDPGQGLRLIYYSQIVNDFQKGDIAEGYSVSREKKESFPLTVTSAQKNPTAFYLCASSRILAGPYEQYFGPGTRLTVT.

The CDR3, as DNA: TGTGCCAGCAGCGGCGTCGGGGTTTCGGCTTTCTTT. Translation gives CASSGVGVSAFF. The chain is built from TRBV2 and TRBJ1-1; D is undetermined. The germline V gene encodes CDR1 SNHLY and CDR2 FYNNEI. V was shortened by 6 bases and J by 11 bases, with 16 bases between the two germline ends. The CDR3 spans 12 residues.

The DNA for the CDR3 is TGTGCCATCAGTGGGGACAGGGTGGCCCTCCACTTT. It encodes CAISGDRVALHF. The rearrangement joins TRBV10-3 to TRBJ1-6, with 9 nucleotides matching TRBD1. The germline CDR1 and CDR2 sequences are ENHRY and SYGVKD. J lost 14 bases, V lost 4 bases, and 3 bases had no gene match. The CDR3 length is 12 residues.

The CDR3 sequence: CASRPTGIGNEQYF. The CDR3 DNA follows: TGTGCCAGCAGACCCACAGGGATCGGCAACGAGCAGTACTTC. This chain connects TRBV6-5 to TRBJ2-7; possible D gene TRBD1, 6 bases. Germline CDR1 and CDR2: MNHEY and SVGAGI. V was trimmed by 6 bases and J by 5 bases, leaving 17 bases between them. This CDR3 is built from 14 residues.

The chain recombines TRBV24-1 with TRBJ2-1; 16 bases match TRBD2. Germline lookup yields CDR1 KGHDR and CDR2 SFDVKD. V lost 5 bases and J lost 0; bases outside the gene matches: 9. The CDR3 runs 20 residues. CDR3 nucleotides: TGTGCCACCAGTGCCAGACCGGGACTAGCGGGGGGGTCCTCCTACAATGAGCAGTTCTTC. The encoded protein is CATSARPGLAGGSSYNEQFF.

The chain uses TRBV5-1 and TRBJ1-3; D remains unclear. This CDR3 region has 14 residues. Germline CDR1 reads SGHRS; CDR2 reads YFSETQ. The germline V and J ends were trimmed by 0 bases and 4 bases, with 8 bases remaining between them. In DNA form, the CDR3 reads TGCGCCAGCAGCTTGGGGGCAGAAGGAAACACCATATATTTT. Translation gives CASSLGAEGNTIYF.

This chain's CDR3 is CASSEYTGTAYNEQFF. The CDR3 nucleotides read TGTGCCAGCAGTGAATATACAGGGACGGCTTACAATGAGCAGTTCTTC. The genes are TRBV25-1 and TRBJ2-1; D possibly corresponds to TRBD1 (6 bases). The V gene's germline CDR1 is MGHDK and CDR2 SYGVNS. With 0 bases removed from V and 4 bases from J, the gap between germline ends came to 13 bases. The CDR3 covers 16 residues.

The chain recombines TRBV14 with TRBJ2-1, with D perhaps TRBD1 (6 bases). Germline V CDR1 and CDR2: SGHDN, FVKESK. Deletions cut 4 bases from V and 10 bases from J, with 23 bases between. The CDR3 runs to 16 residues. The CDR3 spells CASSRRDWGRPLEQFF. The CDR3 nucleotides are TGTGCCAGCAGCCGCAGAGACTGGGGGCGACCCCTGGAGCAGTTCTTC.

The chain combines TRBV11-2 with TRBJ1-2; the D is unclear. CDR3 size: 14 residues. V was pared by 1 base and J by 4 bases, with 10 bases between. Germline CDR1 is SGHAT and CDR2 is FQNNGV. The CDR3 here is CASSLGEFSYGYTF. In DNA form, the CDR3 reads TGTGCCAGCAGCTTAGGAGAGTTCTCCTATGGCTACACCTTC.

V is TRBV27 and J is TRBJ2-2; TRBD1 matches 7 bases. The CDR3 runs 15 residues. CDR1 and CDR2 from the germline V gene are MNHEY and SMNVEV (reference sequence). The CDR3 sequence is CCSRETGVNTGELFF. The CDR3 region has the DNA TGTTGCAGCAGGGAAACAGGGGTGAACACCGGGGAGCTGTTTTTT.

This sequence joins TRBV11-2 and TRBJ1-5; D not certain. Deletions cut 5 bases from V and 0 bases from J, with 8 bases between. The CDR3 totals 14 residues. CDR1 SGHAT and CDR2 FQNNGV come from the germline V gene. This CDR3 is CASSPRGSNQPQHF. The CDR3 DNA reads TGTGCCAGCAGCCCTCGAGGTAGCAATCAGCCCCAGCATTTT.

The chain carries TRBV19 and TRBJ2-7, with D possibly being TRBD1 (6 bases). This CDR3 region has 14 residues. V was shortened by 4 bases and J by 2 bases, with 12 bases between the two germline ends. Germline assignment: CDR1 LNHDA and CDR2 SQIVND (reference sequence). The CDR3 DNA reads as TGTGCCAGTAGTAGTGACAGGAGAGCCTACGAGCAGTACTTC. Residues: CASSSDRRAYEQYF.

The genes are TRBV3-1 (or the pseudogene TRBV3-2) and TRBJ1-1; maybe TRBD1 (5 bases). CDR3 size: 14 residues. CDR1 and CDR2 (germline): LGHDT, YNNKEL (reference sequence). The V end lost 0 bases, the J end lost 11 bases, and 16 bases lay between the germline ends. CDR3 region: CASSQDLDRTRAFF. CDR3 DNA: TGTGCCAGCAGCCAAGATCTTGATCGGACAAGGGCTTTCTTT.

This chain connects TRBV2 to TRBJ2-3; the D gene is possibly TRBD2 (7 bases). Deletions cut 3 bases from V and 9 bases from J, with 19 bases between. CDR1 is SNHLY and CDR2 is FYNNEI in the germline V gene. CDR3 length: 15 amino acids. CDR3 loop: CASSDLGGALGTQYF. As DNA, the CDR3 is TGTGCCAGCAGTGATCTGGGGGGGGCATTGGGGACGCAGTATTTT.

The chain uses TRBV4-3 and TRBJ2-5; the match to TRBD2 covers 7 bases. The length of the CDR3 is 13 residues. V lost 4 bases and J lost 7; bases outside the gene matches: 6. Germline-derived CDR1 and CDR2 are LGHNA and YSLEER. Here the CDR3 reads CASSPVGGGTQYF. The CDR3, as DNA: TGCGCCAGCAGCCCAGTTGGGGGGGGGACCCAGTACTTC.

V and J are TRBV10-3 and TRBJ2-7; 10 bases match TRBD2. This CDR3 comprises 14 residues. The germline gives CDR1 ENHRY, CDR2 SYGVKD. With 10 bases clipped from V and 6 bases from J, the junction kept 12 bases outside the gene matches. CDR3 in amino acids: CATLTSGGAAEQYF. CDR3 sequence (DNA): TGTGCCACCCTCACGAGCGGGGGGGCGGCCGAGCAGTACTTC.

The chain carries TRBV7-2 and TRBJ1-2, with D possibly being TRBD1 (5 bases). Germline values: CDR1 SGHTA, CDR2 FQGNSA. The ends were cut back, 4 bases at V and 7 bases at J, with 16 bases in the middle. This CDR3 has 14 residues. The CDR3 sequence is CASSSTTGQSGYTF. CDR3 sequence (DNA): TGTGCCAGCAGCTCAACAACAGGTCAGAGTGGCTACACCTTC. The variable domain in full, with the rest retrieved from reference TRBV7-2 and TRBJ1-2, is GAGVSQSPSNKVTEKGKDVELRCDPISGHTALYWYRQSLGQGLEFLIYFQGNSAPDKSGLPSDRFSAERTGGSVSTLTIQRTQQEDSAVYLCASSSTTGQSGYTFGSGTRLTVV.

The chain has TRBV5-6 and TRBJ1-5; no reliable D call. Germline V gene data show CDR1 as SGHDT and CDR2 as YYEEEE. The CDR3 spans 15 residues. V lost 4 bases and J lost 6, with 17 bases in between. CDR3 DNA: TGTGCCAGCAGCCGATATGGCCCCCCAGGTCAGCCCCAGCATTTT. Residues: CASSRYGPPGQPQHF.

The CDR3 DNA is TGTGCCAGCAGCTCGTACCGGACCTTACGTCGCGGGGGGTCCTATGGCTACACCTTC. Residues: CASSSYRTLRRGGSYGYTF. This chain links TRBV7-8 with TRBJ1-2; a weak D match, TRBD1 (5 bases). The V end was cut by 4 bases, the J end by 4 bases, with 28 bases between. Germline CDR1 SGHVS, CDR2 FQNEAQ. The CDR3 contains 19 residues.

The chain has TRBV5-1 and TRBJ1-5; maybe TRBD1 (6 bases). Trimming stripped 1 base from V and 6 bases from J, with 14 bases between. The germline CDR1 and CDR2 sequences are SGHRS and YFSETQ. This CDR3 spans 15 amino acids. CDR3 bases: TGCGCCAGCAGCTTGTATGGGACAAGAGGTCAGCCCCAGCATTTT. Protein product: CASSLYGTRGQPQHF. The entire variable domain, with the rest obtained from reference TRBV5-1 and TRBJ1-5, is as follows: KAGVTQTPRYLIKTRGQQVTLSCSPISGHRSVSWYQQTPGQGLQFLFEYFSETQRNKGNFPGRFSGRQFSNSRSEMNVSTLELGDSALYLCASSLYGTRGQPQHFGDGTRLSIL.

The chain links TRBV30 to TRBJ1-2, with D uncertain. The V and J ends lost 0 bases and 4 bases respectively, with 9 bases between them. CDR1 is GTSNPN, CDR2 SVGIG, per germline (reference sequence). The CDR3 is 13 residues long. CDR3 residues: CAWSVPGSYGYTF. The CDR3 DNA reads TGTGCCTGGAGTGTACCGGGGTCCTATGGCTACACCTTC.

V and J are TRBV4-3 and TRBJ1-2, with TRBD1 matching 9 bases. J gave up 6 bases and V 2 bases, and 7 bases lay outside the gene matches. The germline CDR1 and CDR2 sequences are LGHNA and YSLEER. The CDR3 sequence is 15 residues long. CDR3 in amino acids: CASSQSLWDRDGYTF. For the CDR3, the DNA is TGCGCCAGCAGCCAATCCCTCTGGGACAGGGATGGCTACACCTTC.

CDR3 in DNA: TGTGCCAGCCTAGGGACGGGGGGGGAAACTGAAGCTTTCTTT. It specifies CASLGTGGETEAFF. The chain links TRBV2 to TRBJ1-1, with a weak D call TRBD1 (5 bases). The CDR3 contains 14 residues. CDR1 and CDR2 from the germline V gene are SNHLY and FYNNEI. V was pared by 8 bases and J by 5 bases, with 18 bases between.

The gene calls are TRBV23-1 and TRBJ2-5; no firm D call. TRBV23-1 has ORF status, its function being uncertain. Trimming stripped 9 bases from V and 0 bases from J, with 17 bases between. The CDR3 covers 15 residues. The CDR3 protein is CARGSERMYQETQYF. CDR3 DNA: TGCGCCAGGGGCTCAGAACGGATGTACCAAGAGACCCAGTACTTC.

A single count supports this clone. J is TRBJ1-2 and V is TRBV5-6, with unresolved D. This CDR3 is built from 15 residues. The germline V gene has CDR1 SGHDT and CDR2 YYEEEE. The V and J ends lost 0 bases and 4 bases respectively, with 13 bases between them. The CDR3 coding sequence is TGTGCCAGCAGCTTGGGGCCGAGCGGTGGCTATGGCTACACCTTC. This sequence encodes CASSLGPSGGYGYTF.

This clone has only one observation. The genes are TRBV5-1 and TRBJ1-1; the match to TRBD1 covers 7 bases. The V gene's germline CDR1 is SGHRS and CDR2 YFSETQ. Trimming cost V 0 bases and J 1 base; bases outside gene matches: 3. The CDR3 length is 15 residues. Here the CDR3 reads CASSLGQGKNTEAFF. CDR3 nucleotides: TGCGCCAGCAGCTTGGGACAGGGAAAGAACACTGAAGCTTTCTTT.

This sequence joins TRBV28 and TRBJ1-5, with TRBD1 as a possible D gene (6 bases). Germline V lookup: CDR1 MDHEN, CDR2 SYDVKM. This CDR3 region has 15 residues. Between the trimmed V and J ends, which lost 4 bases and 2 bases, there was a span of 12 bases. The CDR3 DNA sequence: TGTGCCAGCAGTTCCTGGGAGGGGGGCAATCAGCCCCAGCATTTT. It yields the protein CASSSWEGGNQPQHF.